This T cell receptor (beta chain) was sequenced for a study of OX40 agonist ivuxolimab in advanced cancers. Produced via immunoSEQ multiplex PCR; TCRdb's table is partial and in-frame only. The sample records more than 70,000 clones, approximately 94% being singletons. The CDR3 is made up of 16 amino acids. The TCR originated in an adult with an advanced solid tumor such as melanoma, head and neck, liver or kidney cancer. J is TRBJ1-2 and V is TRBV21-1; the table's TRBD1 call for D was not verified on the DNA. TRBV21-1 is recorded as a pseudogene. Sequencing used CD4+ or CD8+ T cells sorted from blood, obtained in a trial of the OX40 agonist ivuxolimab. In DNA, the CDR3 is TGTGCCAGCAGCATGACAGGGCAACGGGTAGAGTATGGCTACACCTTC. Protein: CASSMTGQRVEYGYTF.